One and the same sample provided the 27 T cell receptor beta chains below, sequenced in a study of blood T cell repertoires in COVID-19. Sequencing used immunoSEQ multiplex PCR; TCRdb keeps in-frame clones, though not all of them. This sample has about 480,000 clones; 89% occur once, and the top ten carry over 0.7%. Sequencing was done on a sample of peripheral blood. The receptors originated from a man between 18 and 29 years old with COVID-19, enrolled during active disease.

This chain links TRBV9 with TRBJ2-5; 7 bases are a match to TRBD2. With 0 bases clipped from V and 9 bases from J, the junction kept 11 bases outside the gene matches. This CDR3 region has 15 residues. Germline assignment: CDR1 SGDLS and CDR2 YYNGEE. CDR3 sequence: CASSVGGSGLEAQYF. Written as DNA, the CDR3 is TGTGCCAGCAGCGTAGGCGGGAGTGGGCTGGAGGCCCAGTACTTC.

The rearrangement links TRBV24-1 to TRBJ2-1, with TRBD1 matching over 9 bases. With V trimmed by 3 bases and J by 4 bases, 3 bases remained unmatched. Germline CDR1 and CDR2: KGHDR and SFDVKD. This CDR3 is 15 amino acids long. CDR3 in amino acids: CATSDQTGGYNEQFF. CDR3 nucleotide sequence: TGTGCCACCAGTGATCAGACAGGGGGATACAATGAGCAGTTCTTC.

CDR3 coding DNA: TGTGCCAGCAGTGGGCTGGGGAGCGAGCAGTACTTC. It codes for CASSGLGSEQYF. The chain has TRBV27 and TRBJ2-7, with D tentatively TRBD2 (5 bases). The CDR3 has 12 amino acids. The germline V and J ends were trimmed by 5 bases and 6 bases, with 11 bases remaining between them. Germline CDR1 MNHEY, CDR2 SMNVEV (reference sequence).

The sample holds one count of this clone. The CDR3 sequence is CASSWQSSGSIHEQFF. In DNA, the CDR3 is TGCGCCAGCAGCTGGCAGTCTAGCGGGAGTATCCATGAGCAGTTCTTC. This chain links TRBV5-1 with TRBJ2-1; TRBD2 agrees at 10 bases. The CDR3 runs to 16 residues. The V segment lost 3 bases and the J segment 8 bases; nucleotides outside the gene matches: 11. Per germline, CDR1 SGHRS and CDR2 YFSETQ.

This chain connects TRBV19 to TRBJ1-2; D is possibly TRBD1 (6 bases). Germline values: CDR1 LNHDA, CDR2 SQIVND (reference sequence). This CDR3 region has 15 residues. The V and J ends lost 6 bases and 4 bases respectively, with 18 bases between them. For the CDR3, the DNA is TGTGCCAGTAGGAAACCGGGACAAGCTGGCTATGGCTACACCTTC. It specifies CASRKPGQAGYGYTF.

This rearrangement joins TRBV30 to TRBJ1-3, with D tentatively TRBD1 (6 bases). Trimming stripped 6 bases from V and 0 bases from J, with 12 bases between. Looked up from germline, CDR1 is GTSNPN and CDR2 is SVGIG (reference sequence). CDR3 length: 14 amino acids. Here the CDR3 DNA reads TGTGCCTGCCATGGACAGTCCTCTGGAAACACCATATATTTT. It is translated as CACHGQSSGNTIYF.

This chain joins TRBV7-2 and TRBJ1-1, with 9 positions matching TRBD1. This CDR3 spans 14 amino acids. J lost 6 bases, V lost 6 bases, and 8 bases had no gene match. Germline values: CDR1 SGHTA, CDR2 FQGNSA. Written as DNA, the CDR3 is TGTGCCAGCAGGCCACAGGGGGCTAGGGCTGAAGCTTTCTTT. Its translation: CASRPQGARAEAFF.

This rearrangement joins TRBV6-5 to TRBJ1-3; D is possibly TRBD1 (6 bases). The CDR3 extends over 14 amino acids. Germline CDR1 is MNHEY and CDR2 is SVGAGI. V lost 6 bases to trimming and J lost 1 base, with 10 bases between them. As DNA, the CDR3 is TGTGCCAGCAGGCCCACAGGGTCTGGAAACACCATATATTTT. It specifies CASRPTGSGNTIYF.

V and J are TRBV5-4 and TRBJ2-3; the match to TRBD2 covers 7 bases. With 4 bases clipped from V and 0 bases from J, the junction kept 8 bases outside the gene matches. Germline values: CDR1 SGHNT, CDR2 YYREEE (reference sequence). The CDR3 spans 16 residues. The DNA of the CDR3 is TGTGCCAGCAGCGCCGGACTAGTACCTAGCACAGATACGCAGTATTTT. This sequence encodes CASSAGLVPSTDTQYF.

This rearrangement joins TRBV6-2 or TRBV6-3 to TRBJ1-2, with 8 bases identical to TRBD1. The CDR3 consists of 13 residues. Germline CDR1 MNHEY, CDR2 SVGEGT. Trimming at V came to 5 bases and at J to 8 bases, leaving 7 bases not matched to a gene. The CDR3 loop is CASSLGQGGGYTF. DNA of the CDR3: TGTGCCAGCAGTCTCGGACAGGGTGGAGGCTACACCTTC.

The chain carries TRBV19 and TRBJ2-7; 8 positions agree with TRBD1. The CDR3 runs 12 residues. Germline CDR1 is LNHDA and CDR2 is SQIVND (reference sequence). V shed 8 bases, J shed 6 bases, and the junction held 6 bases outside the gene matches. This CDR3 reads CASSQGAFEQYF. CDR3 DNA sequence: TGTGCCAGTTCGCAGGGGGCTTTCGAGCAGTACTTC. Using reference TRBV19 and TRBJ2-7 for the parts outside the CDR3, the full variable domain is DGGITQSPKYLFRKEGQNVTLSCEQNLNHDAMYWYRQDPGQGLRLIYYSQIVNDFQKGDIAEGYSVSREKKESFPLTVTSAQKNPTAFYLCASSQGAFEQYFGPGTRLTVT.

For the CDR3, the DNA is TGTGCCAGCAGCAGCGCGGGGAGTCTACGTGGGCAGTACTTC. The encoded protein is CASSSAGSLRGQYF. This chain joins TRBV13 and TRBJ2-7, with D possibly matching TRBD2 (6 bases). The CDR3 contains 14 residues. Germline V gene data show CDR1 as PRHDT and CDR2 as FYEKMQ (reference sequence). The germline V and J ends were trimmed by 5 bases and 9 bases, with 20 bases remaining between them. The complete variable domain, with remaining parts taken from reference TRBV13 and TRBJ2-7, reads AAGVIQSPRHLIKEKRETATLKCYPIPRHDTVYWYQQGPGQDPQFLISFYEKMQSDKGSIPDRFSAQQFSDYHSELNMSSLELGDSALYFCASSSAGSLRGQYFGPGTRLTVT.

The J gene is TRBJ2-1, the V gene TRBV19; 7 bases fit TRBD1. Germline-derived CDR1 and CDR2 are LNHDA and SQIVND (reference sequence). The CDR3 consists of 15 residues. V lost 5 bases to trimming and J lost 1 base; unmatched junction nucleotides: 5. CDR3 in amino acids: CASSPRDSSYNEQFF. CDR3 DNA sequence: TGTGCCAGTAGTCCCCGGGACAGTTCCTACAATGAGCAGTTCTTC. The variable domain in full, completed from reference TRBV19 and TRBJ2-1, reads DGGITQSPKYLFRKEGQNVTLSCEQNLNHDAMYWYRQDPGQGLRLIYYSQIVNDFQKGDIAEGYSVSREKKESFPLTVTSAQKNPTAFYLCASSPRDSSYNEQFFGPGTRLTVL.

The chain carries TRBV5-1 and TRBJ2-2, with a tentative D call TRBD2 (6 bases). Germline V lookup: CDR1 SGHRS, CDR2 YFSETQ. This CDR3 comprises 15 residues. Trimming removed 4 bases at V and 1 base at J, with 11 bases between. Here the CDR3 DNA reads TGCGCCAGCAGCCAAGGGGACTTGAACACCGGGGAGCTGTTTTTT. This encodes CASSQGDLNTGELFF.

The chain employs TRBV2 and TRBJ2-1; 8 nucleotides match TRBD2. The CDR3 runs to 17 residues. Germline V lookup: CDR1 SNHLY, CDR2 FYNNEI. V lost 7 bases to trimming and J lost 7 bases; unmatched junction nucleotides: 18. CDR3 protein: CASTRLASNREKNEQFF. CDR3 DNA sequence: TGTGCCAGCACCAGACTAGCGAGCAACCGGGAGAAAAATGAGCAGTTCTTC.

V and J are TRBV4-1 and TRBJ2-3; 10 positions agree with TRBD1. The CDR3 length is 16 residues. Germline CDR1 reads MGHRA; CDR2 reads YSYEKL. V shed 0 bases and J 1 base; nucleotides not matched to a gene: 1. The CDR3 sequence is CASSQEGQGGTDTQYF. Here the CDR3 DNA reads TGCGCCAGCAGCCAAGAAGGACAGGGGGGCACAGATACGCAGTATTTT.

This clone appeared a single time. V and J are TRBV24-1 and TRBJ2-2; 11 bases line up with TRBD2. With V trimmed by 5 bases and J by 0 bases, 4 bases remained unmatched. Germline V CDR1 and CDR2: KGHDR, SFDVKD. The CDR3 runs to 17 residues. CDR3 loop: CATSGTTSGANTGELFF. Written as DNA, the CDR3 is TGTGCCACCAGTGGTACGACTAGCGGGGCGAACACCGGGGAGCTGTTTTTT.

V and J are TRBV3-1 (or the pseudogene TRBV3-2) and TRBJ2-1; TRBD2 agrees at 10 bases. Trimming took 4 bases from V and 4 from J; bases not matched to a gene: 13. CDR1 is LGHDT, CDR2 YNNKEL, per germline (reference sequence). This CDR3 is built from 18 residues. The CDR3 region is CASSPGGAGGPKYNEQFF. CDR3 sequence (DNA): TGTGCCAGCAGCCCGGGGGGAGCGGGAGGGCCGAAATACAATGAGCAGTTCTTC.

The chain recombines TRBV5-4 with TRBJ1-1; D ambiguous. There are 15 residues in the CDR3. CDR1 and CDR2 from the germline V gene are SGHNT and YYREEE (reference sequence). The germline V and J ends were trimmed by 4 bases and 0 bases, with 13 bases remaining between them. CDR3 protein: CASSREVGLNTEAFF. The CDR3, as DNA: TGTGCCAGCAGCCGGGAGGTCGGCCTGAACACTGAAGCTTTCTTT.

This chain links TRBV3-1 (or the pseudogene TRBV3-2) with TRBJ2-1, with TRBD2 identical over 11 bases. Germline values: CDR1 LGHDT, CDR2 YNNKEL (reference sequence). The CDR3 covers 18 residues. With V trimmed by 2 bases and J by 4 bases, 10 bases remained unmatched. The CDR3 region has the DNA TGTGCCAGCAGCCAATCCCTCCTAGCGGGAGGTAGGTACAATGAGCAGTTCTTC. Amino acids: CASSQSLLAGGRYNEQFF.

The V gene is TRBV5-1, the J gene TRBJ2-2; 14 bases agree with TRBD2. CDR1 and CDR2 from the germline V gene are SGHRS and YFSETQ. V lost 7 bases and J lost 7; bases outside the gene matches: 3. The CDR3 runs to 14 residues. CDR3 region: CASGLAGGHGELFF. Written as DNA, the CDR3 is TGCGCCAGCGGACTAGCGGGGGGTCACGGGGAGCTGTTTTTT.

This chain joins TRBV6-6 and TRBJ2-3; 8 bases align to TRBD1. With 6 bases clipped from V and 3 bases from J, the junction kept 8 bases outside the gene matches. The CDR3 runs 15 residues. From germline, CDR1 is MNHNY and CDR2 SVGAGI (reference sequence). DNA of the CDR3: TGTGCCAGCAGATCCGACAGGGGAAGGACAGATACGCAGTATTTT. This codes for CASRSDRGRTDTQYF.

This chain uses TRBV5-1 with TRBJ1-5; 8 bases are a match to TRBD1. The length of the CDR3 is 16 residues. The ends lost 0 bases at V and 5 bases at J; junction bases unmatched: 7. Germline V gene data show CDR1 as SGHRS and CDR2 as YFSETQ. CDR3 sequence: CASSLGPGTGDQPQHF. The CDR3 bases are TGCGCCAGCAGCTTGGGGCCCGGGACAGGCGATCAGCCCCAGCATTTT.

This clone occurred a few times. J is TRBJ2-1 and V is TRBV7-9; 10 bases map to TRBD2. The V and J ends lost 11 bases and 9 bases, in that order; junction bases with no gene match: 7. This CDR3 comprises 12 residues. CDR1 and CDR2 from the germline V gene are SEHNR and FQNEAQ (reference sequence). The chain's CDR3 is CAAGLAVREQFF. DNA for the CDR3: TGTGCCGCAGGACTAGCGGTCCGTGAGCAGTTCTTC.

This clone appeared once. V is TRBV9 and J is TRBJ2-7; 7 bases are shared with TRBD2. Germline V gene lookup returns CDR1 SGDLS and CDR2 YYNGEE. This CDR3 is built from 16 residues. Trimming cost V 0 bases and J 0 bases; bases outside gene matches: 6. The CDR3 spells CASSVGEGEGSYEQYF. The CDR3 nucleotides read TGTGCCAGCAGCGTAGGGGAAGGGGAGGGCTCCTACGAGCAGTACTTC.

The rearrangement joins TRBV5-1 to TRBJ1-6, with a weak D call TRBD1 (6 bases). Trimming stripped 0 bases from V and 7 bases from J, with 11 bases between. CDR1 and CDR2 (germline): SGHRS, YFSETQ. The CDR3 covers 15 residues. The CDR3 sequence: CASSLAPGENSPLHF. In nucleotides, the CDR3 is TGCGCCAGCAGCTTGGCCCCAGGGGAAAATTCACCCCTCCACTTT.

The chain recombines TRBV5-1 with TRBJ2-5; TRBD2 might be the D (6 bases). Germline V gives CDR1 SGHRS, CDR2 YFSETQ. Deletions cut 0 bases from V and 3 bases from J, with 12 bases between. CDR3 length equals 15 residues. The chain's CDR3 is CASSLAWGGEETQYF. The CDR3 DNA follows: TGCGCCAGCAGCTTGGCCTGGGGCGGGGAAGAGACCCAGTACTTC.